This entry lists 8 T cell receptor beta chains sequenced from one sample in a study of T cells in Graves' hyperthyroidism and ophthalmopathy. Researchers amplified the TCR beta CDR3 regions from RNA transcripts. A set of HTBI primers served as the primers for a first-round RT-PCR of the TCR CDR3. TCRdb analysed the multiplex PCR reads with MiXCR anew, one entry per CDR3 protein. The data contain a few hundred thousand distinct CDR3 sequences, roughly 18% of them singletons. What was sequenced was blood. The receptors stem from a woman aged 45-59 years with Graves' hyperthyroidism.

This clonotype was observed at least ten times. The chain employs TRBV6-1 and TRBJ2-1; D remains ambiguous. CDR1 is MNHNS and CDR2 is SASEGT in the germline V gene. The CDR3 length is 15 residues. V was clipped by 2 bases and J by 4 bases, with 12 bases between them. For the CDR3, the DNA is TGTGCCAGCAGTGAACAGGTTGACTTTTACAATGAGCAGTTCTTC. It encodes CASSEQVDFYNEQFF.

The rearrangement links TRBV19 to TRBJ1-1; TRBD1 matches 7 bases. The length of the CDR3 is 16 residues. Germline V gives CDR1 LNHDA, CDR2 SQIVND (reference sequence). The junction had 7 bases not matched to a gene; V was cut back by 1 base and J by 2 bases. DNA for the CDR3: TGTGCCAGTAGTATAGGGGAGGGGGCCCGAAACACTGAAGCTTTCTTT. Translating gives CASSIGEGARNTEAFF.

This clonotype was observed a few times. The rearrangement joins TRBV15 to TRBJ1-2, with D unresolved. The CDR3 has 14 residues. The V gene's germline CDR1 is LNHNV and CDR2 YYDKDF (reference sequence). V was trimmed by 0 bases and J by 2 bases, leaving 7 bases between them. The CDR3 region is CATSRDRVNYGYTF. The DNA for the CDR3 is TGTGCCACCAGCAGAGATAGGGTAAACTATGGCTACACCTTC.

The chain links TRBV5-1 to TRBJ1-1; D is undetermined. The CDR3 is 14 amino acids. CDR1 is SGHRS, CDR2 YFSETQ, per germline. Trimming removed 2 bases at V and 1 base at J, with 9 bases between. The CDR3 sequence is CASSFQGRNTEAFF. CDR3 bases: TGCGCCAGCAGCTTTCAAGGGAGGAACACTGAAGCTTTCTTT.

This clonotype was counted between two and nine times. This chain connects TRBV3-1 to TRBJ2-5, with 10 positions matching TRBD2. The V and J ends lost 0 bases and 0 bases, in that order; junction bases with no gene match: 7. This CDR3 contains 18 residues. The germline CDR1 and CDR2 sequences are LGHDT and YNNKEL (reference sequence). The CDR3 DNA is TGTGCCAGCAGCCAAGATCCACTAGCGGGGATGTACCAAGAGACCCAGTACTTC. The encoded protein is CASSQDPLAGMYQETQYF.

This clonotype has a handful of counts. The chain carries TRBV19 and TRBJ2-2, with D possibly matching TRBD1 (7 bases). Trimming left V 11 bases short and J 6 bases short, with 13 bases between. Germline V gene data show CDR1 as LNHDA and CDR2 as SQIVND (reference sequence). This CDR3 is built from 12 residues. Here the CDR3 DNA reads TGTGCCGCCCAGGGGGAGGCCGGGGAGCTGTTTTTT. Encoded protein: CAAQGEAGELFF.

The chain links TRBV20-1 to TRBJ1-5; D not resolved. V dropped 5 bases and J dropped 7 bases, with 12 bases sitting between them. CDR3 length: 12 residues. CDR1 and CDR2 (germline): DFQATT, SNEGSKA (reference sequence). The CDR3: CSAFRVGQPQHF. The CDR3 DNA sequence: TGCAGTGCTTTCCGAGTTGGACAGCCCCAGCATTTT.

The chain combines TRBV12-3 or TRBV12-4 with TRBJ1-4; a weak D match, TRBD1 (6 bases). The CDR3 covers 14 residues. The V end lost 6 bases, the J end lost 6 bases, and 14 bases lay between the germline ends. The CDR3 bases are TGTGCCAGCAGGCTGGGACAAAACCATGAAAAACTGTTTTTT. Translating it yields CASRLGQNHEKLFF.